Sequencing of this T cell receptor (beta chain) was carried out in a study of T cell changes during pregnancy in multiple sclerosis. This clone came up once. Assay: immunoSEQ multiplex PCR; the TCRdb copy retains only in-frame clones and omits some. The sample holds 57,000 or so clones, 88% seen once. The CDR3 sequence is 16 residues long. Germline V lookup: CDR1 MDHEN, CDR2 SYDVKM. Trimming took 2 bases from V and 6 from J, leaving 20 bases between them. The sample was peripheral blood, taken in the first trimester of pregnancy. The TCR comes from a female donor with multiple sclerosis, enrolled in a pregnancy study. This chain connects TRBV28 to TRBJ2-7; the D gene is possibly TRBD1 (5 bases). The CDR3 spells CASSLNPRDEDSEQYF. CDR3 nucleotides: TGTGCCAGCAGTTTAAACCCCAGGGATGAAGATAGCGAGCAGTACTTC.